This T cell receptor beta chain appears in the sequencing data of a study of T cell repertoires in cytomegalovirus infection. Study-level information: Both recently identified HLA-C-restricted and well-studied HLA-B-restricted CMV epitopes were used in the study. In public TCR beta signatures, there were indications of both CMV infection and matching HLA type.

Findings and limits, study-wide: In two of eight donors, the top clonotype was HLA-C-restricted CMV-specific.

About this clonotype: What it binds is not known.

TCRdb itself ran the reads through MiXCR, one entry per CDR3 protein. This table holds about 330,000 distinct CDR3 sequences, about 35% found once. CDR1 is LGHNA and CDR2 is YSLEER in the germline V gene. The germline V and J ends were trimmed by 1 base and 2 bases, with 10 bases remaining between them. The CDR3 is made up of 15 amino acids. The sample was cultured PBMCs, taken from culture after CMV antigen stimulation. This TCR came from a human donor in good health (CMV status not recorded). Some clones in this sample may be carry-over from other donors' samples. V and J are TRBV4-3 and TRBJ2-3; weak D call: TRBD1 (5 bases). The CDR3, as DNA: TGCGCCAGCAGCCAAGGCGCAGGGAACACAGATACGCAGTATTTT. It codes for CASSQGAGNTDTQYF.